The T cell receptor beta chain described here comes from a study of regulatory T cells in long-lasting Graves disease. In building TCR beta libraries, iRepertoire HTBI primers were used together with Arm-PCR of CDR3 regions. TCRdb reprocessed the multiplex PCR reads with MiXCR, giving one entry per CDR3 protein. This table has about 620,000 distinct CDR3 sequences, about 16% appearing once. There are 15 residues in the CDR3. Germline values: CDR1 DFQATT, CDR2 SNEGSKA (reference sequence). Trimming cost V 3 bases and J 5 bases, with 19 bases left between them. Time point denoted: newly diagnosed GD, antithyroid drugs for less than 3 months. The authors made the TCR library using RNA they extracted from PBMCs. Findings and limits, study-wide: A reduction in accuracy may have resulted from the small sample size. With persistent disease, TRBV28, TRBJ1-2 and TRBJ2-5 were the favored segments.

Notes on this clonotype: Its cognate antigen is unknown.

Separately, the same data were catalogued under a study of T cells in Graves' hyperthyroidism and ophthalmopathy. According to that study: Blood also held most thyroid clonotypes expanded beyond 0.001. Prediction of ophthalmopathy progression came a median roughly 6.4 months pre-onset.

V is TRBV20-1 and J is TRBJ2-5, with D unresolved. This clonotype was obtained from a woman between 25 and 40 years old with Graves disease. Sequencing used peripheral blood mononuclear cells (PBMCs), obtained at new diagnosis, from a patient treated with antithyroid drugs. The CDR3 nucleotides are TGCAGTGCTAGTGGTTGGGCGGCGGTCCGGGAGACCCAGTACTTC. Protein product: CSASGWAAVRETQYF.